This T cell receptor (beta chain) originates from a study of graft-versus-host responses after intestinal transplantation. At the level of the study: Every one of the recipients received anti-thymocyte globulin induction and afterwards took tacrolimus and steroids for around 3 years. The study's findings and limits: Among circulating GvH clones, peak levels were associated with early post-transplant declines in HvG clones. Detected in recipient marrow were GvH clones, some of which were first observed in ileum or blood. High graft-versus-host to host-versus-graft clonal ratios were found in allografts of patients who had graft-donor T cell macrochimerism.

Trimming shortened V by 6 bases and J by 9 bases, and 17 bases separated the two germline ends. This CDR3 is built from 13 residues. The germline V gene encodes CDR1 MNHNS and CDR2 SASEGT. Sequencing used immunoSEQ multiplex PCR; TCRdb keeps in-frame clones, though not all of them. The sample has under 150,000 clones, 85% to 95% seen once. As to this clone: Antigen specificity is unknown.

Sequencing was performed on unstimulated CD8+ T cells sorted from spleen or lymph node cells, taken before intestinal transplant. This rearrangement joins TRBV6-1 to TRBJ2-5, with D unclear. The TCR comes from a human donor who received an intestinal transplant. In DNA, the CDR3 is TGTGCCAGCAGCTTAATAGGTGACCCGGCCCAGTACTTC. Translating gives CASSLIGDPAQYF.